This T cell receptor (beta chain) appears in the sequencing data of a study of blood T cells in healthy people across ages. Study findings and constraints: Since the PBMCs were unsorted, naive and antigen-experienced cells could not be conclusively compared. Fewer expanded clones and more diversity marked long-lived versus aged donors.

With respect to this clonotype: Its antigen is not identified.

The use of a sample-barcoded 5' primer and a J-beta primer mix characterized a second PCR of about 7 to 12 cycles. One entry per CDR3 protein results from TCRdb running MiXCR on the 5' RACE reads. The data show some 940,000 distinct CDR3 sequences, with almost 30% seen just once and roughly 10% held by the top ten. There are 13 residues in the CDR3. With V trimmed by 6 bases and J by 0 bases, 4 bases remained unmatched. The V gene's germline CDR1 is DFQATT and CDR2 SNEGSKA (reference sequence). All donors came from Russia, were Caucasian and healthy, and spanned ages roughly 6 to 95. These data also featured in a second study, about T cells of mothers and their children.

This TCR was sampled from a woman in her thirties or forties in good health. Sequenced: blood. This chain links TRBV20-1 with TRBJ2-5, with 7 bases fitting TRBD1. The CDR3 DNA follows: TGCAGTGCAAACGACAGGGACCAAGAGACCCAGTACTTC. Amino acids: CSANDRDQETQYF.